This TCR beta chain appears in the sequencing data of a study of shared clonotypes between healthy human individuals. Findings and limits, study-wide: The study drew on few donors, limiting represented genetic and exposure-history diversity.

This CDR3 spans 18 amino acids. V was pared by 1 base and J by 3 bases, with 6 bases of the junction left unmatched. CDR1 SEHNR and CDR2 FQNEAQ come from the germline V gene (reference sequence). At deep level, the assay was performed. The protocol was immunoSEQ multiplex PCR, while the TCRdb copy is restricted to in-frame clones and leaves out a portion. The sample lists about 870,000 clones, around 93% occurring once. Positive CCR7 selection of CD45RO-negative cells yielded the naive CD8 cells, and terminally differentiated effector memory CD45RA+ cells were excluded. As for this clone: The antigen is undetermined.

Sequencing used naive CD8+ T cells sorted from blood. The chain has TRBV7-9 and TRBJ2-7; 16 bases map to TRBD2. This clonotype originated in a young man in good health. CDR3 loop: CASSLVPGLAGGDYEQYF. The CDR3 region has the DNA TGTGCCAGCAGCTTAGTTCCGGGACTAGCGGGAGGGGACTACGAGCAGTACTTC.